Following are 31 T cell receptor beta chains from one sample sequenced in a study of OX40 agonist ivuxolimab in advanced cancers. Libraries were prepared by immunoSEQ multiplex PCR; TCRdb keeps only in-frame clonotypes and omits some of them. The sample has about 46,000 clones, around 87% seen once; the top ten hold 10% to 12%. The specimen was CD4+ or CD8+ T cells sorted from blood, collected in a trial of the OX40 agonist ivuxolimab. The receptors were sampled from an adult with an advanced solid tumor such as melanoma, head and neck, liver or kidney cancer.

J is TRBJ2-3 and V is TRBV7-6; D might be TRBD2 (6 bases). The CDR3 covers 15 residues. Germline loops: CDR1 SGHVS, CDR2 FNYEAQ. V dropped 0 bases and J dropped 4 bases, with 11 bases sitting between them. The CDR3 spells CASSLAGGTADTQYF. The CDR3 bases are TGTGCCAGCAGCTTAGCGGGCGGGACGGCAGATACGCAGTATTTT. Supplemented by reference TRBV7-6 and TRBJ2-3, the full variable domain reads GAGVSQSPRYKVTKRGQDVALRCDPISGHVSLYWYRQALGQGPEFLTYFNYEAQQDKSGLPNDRFSAERPEGSISTLTIQRTEQRDSAMYRCASSLAGGTADTQYFGPGTRLTVL.

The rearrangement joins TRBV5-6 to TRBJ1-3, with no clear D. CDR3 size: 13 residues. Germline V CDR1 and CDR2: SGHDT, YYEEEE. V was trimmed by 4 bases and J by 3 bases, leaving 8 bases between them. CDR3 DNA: TGTGCCAGCAGCGTTAACTTTGGAAACACCATATATTTT. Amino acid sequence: CASSVNFGNTIYF.

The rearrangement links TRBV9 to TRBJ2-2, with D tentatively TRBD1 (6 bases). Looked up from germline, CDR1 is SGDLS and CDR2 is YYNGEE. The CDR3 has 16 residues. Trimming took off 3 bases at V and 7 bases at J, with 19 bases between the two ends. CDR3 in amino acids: CASSAPATGRGGELFF. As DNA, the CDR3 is TGTGCCAGCAGCGCCCCTGCTACAGGGAGAGGCGGGGAGCTGTTTTTT.

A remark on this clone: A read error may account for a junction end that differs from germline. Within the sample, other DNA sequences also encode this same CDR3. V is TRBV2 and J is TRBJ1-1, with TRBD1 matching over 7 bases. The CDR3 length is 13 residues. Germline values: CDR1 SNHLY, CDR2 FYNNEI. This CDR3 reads CASKRQGYTEAFF. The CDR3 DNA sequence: TGTGCCAGCAAAAGACAGGGATACACTGAGGCTTTCTTT.

The CDR3 reads CASSLVVGPSYEQYF. In nucleotides, the CDR3 is TGTGCCAGCAGTTTAGTGGTGGGTCCATCCTACGAGCAGTACTTC. The chain joins TRBV27 to TRBJ2-7; D is undetermined. In germline, CDR1 is MNHEY, CDR2 SMNVEV (reference sequence). V dropped 2 bases and J dropped 1 base, with 12 bases sitting between them. The CDR3 consists of 15 residues.

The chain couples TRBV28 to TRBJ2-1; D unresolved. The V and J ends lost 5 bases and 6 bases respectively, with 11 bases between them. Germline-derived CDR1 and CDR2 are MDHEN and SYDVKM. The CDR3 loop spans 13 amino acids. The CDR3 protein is CASSPGPSNEQFF. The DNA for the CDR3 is TGTGCCAGCAGTCCCGGCCCTTCCAATGAGCAGTTCTTC.

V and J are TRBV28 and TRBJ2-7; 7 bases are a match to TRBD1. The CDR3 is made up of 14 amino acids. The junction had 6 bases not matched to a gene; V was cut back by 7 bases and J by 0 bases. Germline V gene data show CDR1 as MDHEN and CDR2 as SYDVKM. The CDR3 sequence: CASTDREGSYEQYF. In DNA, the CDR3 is TGTGCCAGCACCGACAGGGAAGGCTCCTACGAGCAGTACTTC.

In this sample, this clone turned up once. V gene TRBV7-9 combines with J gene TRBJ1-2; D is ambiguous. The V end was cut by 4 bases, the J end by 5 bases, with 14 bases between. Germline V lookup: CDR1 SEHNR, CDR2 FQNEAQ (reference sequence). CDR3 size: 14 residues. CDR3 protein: CASSSRTVPYGYTF. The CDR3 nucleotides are TGTGCCAGCAGCTCCAGAACTGTTCCGTATGGCTACACCTTC. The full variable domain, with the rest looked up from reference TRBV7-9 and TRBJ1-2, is DTGVSQNPRHKITKRGQNVTFRCDPISEHNRLYWYRQTLGQGPEFLTYFQNEAQLEKSRLLSDRFSAERPKGSFSTLEIQRTEQGDSAMYLCASSSRTVPYGYTFGSGTRLTVV.

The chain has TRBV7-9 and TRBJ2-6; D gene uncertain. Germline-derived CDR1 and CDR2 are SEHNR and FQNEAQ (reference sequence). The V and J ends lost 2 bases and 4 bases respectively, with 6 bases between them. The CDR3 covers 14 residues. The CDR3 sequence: CASSLPQGANVLTF. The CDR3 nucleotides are TGTGCCAGCAGCTTACCTCAAGGGGCCAACGTCCTGACTTTC.

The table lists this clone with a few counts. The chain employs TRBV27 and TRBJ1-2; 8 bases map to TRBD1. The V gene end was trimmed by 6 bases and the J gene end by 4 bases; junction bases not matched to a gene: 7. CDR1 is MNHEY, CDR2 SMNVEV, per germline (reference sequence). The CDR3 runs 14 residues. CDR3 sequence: CASRLGQEGYGYTF. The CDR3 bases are TGTGCCAGCAGACTGGGACAGGAGGGCTATGGCTACACCTTC.

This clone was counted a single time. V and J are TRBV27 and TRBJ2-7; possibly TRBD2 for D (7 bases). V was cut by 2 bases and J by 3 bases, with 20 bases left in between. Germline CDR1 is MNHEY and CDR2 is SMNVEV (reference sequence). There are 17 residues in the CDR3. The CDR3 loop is CASSLRGAGDAHYEQYF. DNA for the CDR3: TGTGCCAGCAGTTTACGGGGGGCGGGCGATGCACACTACGAGCAGTACTTC.

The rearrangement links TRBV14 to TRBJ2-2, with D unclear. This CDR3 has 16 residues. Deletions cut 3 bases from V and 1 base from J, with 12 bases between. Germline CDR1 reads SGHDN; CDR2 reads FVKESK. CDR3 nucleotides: TGTGCCAGCAGCCATTCCAGCACCCTGAACACCGGGGAGCTGTTTTTT. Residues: CASSHSSTLNTGELFF.

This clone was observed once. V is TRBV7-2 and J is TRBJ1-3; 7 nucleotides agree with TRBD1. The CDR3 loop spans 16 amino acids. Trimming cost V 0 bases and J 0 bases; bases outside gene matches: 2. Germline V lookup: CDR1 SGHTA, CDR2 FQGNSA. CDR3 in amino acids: CASSLAGQTSGNTIYF. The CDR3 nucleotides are TGTGCCAGCAGCTTAGCGGGACAGACCTCTGGAAACACCATATATTTT.

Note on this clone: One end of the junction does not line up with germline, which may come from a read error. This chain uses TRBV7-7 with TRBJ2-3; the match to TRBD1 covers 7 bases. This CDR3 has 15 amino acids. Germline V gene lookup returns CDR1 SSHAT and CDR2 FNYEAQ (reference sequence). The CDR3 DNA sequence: TGTGCTAGCAGCCTAACAGGGGCTAGCACAGATACGCAGTATTTT. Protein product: CASSLTGASTDTQYF.

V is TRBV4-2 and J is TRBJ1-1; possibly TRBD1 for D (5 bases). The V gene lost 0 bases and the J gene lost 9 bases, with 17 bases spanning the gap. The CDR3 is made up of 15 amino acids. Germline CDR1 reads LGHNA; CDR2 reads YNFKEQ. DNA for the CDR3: TGTGCCAGCAGCCAAGAAGGCATGGGGGGATTTCAAGCTTTCTTT. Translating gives CASSQEGMGGFQAFF.

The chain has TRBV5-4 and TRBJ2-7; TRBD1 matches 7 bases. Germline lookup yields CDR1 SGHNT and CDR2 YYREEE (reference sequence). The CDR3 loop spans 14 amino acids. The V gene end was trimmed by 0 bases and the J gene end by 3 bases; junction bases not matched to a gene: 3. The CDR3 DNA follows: TGTGCCAGCAGCTTGGGGGACAGTCGCTACGAGCAGTACTTC. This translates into CASSLGDSRYEQYF.

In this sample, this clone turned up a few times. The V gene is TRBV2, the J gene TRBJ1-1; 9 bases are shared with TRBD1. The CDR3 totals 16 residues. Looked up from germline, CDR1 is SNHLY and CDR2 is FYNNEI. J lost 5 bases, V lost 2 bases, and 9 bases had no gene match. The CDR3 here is CASSETGQGRYTEAFF. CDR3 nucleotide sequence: TGTGCCAGCAGTGAAACGGGACAGGGTCGTTATACTGAAGCTTTCTTT.

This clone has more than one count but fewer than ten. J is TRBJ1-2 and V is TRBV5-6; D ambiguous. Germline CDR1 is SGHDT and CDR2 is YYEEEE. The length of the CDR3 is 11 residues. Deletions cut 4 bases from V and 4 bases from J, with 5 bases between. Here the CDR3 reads CASSPGYGYTF. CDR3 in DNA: TGTGCCAGCAGCCCGGGCTATGGCTACACCTTC.

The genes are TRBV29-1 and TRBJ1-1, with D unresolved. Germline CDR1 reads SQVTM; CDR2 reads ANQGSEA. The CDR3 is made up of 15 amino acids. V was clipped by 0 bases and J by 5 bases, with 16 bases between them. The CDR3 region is CSVEDQAGVWTEAFF. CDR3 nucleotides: TGCAGCGTTGAAGATCAAGCCGGGGTGTGGACTGAAGCTTTCTTT.

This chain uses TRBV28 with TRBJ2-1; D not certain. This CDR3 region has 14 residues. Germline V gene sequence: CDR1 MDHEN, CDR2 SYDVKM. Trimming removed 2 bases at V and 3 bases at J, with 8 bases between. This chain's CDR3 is CASSLGDNYNEQFF. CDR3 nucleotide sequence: TGTGCCAGCAGTTTAGGCGACAACTACAATGAGCAGTTCTTC.

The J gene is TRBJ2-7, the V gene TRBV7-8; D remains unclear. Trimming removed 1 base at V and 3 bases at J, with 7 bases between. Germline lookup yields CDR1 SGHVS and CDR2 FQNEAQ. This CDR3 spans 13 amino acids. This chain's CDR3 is CASSLDPRYEQYF. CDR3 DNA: TGTGCCAGCAGCTTAGACCCTCGCTACGAGCAGTACTTC.

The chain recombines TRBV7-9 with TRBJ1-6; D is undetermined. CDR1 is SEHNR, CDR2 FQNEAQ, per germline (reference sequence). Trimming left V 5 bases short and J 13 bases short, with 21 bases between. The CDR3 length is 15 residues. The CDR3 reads CASSPNPRPSGPLHF. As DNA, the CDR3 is TGTGCCAGCAGCCCCAACCCCCGGCCCAGCGGGCCCCTCCACTTT.

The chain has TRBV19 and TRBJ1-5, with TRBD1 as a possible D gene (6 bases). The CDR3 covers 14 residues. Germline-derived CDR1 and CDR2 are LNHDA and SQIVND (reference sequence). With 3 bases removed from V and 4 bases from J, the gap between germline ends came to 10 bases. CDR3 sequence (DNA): TGTGCCAGTAGTATTGTAGGGGGGAATCAGCCCCAGCATTTT. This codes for CASSIVGGNQPQHF.

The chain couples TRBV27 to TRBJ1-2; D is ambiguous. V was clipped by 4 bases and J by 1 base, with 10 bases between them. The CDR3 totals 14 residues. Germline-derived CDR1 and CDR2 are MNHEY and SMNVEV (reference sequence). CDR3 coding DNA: TGTGCCAGCAGTTGGTCGAGAAATAACTATGGCTACACCTTC. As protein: CASSWSRNNYGYTF.

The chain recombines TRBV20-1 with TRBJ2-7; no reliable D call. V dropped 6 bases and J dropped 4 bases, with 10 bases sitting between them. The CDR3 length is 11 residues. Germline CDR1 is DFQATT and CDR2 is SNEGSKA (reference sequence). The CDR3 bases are TGCAGTGCCACTGATGCGTACGAGCAGTACTTC. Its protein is CSATDAYEQYF.

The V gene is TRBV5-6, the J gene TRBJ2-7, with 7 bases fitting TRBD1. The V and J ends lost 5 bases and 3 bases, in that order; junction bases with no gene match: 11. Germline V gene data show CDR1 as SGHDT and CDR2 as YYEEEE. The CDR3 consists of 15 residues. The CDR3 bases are TGTGCCAGCAGTTCGGACAGGCATGCCGGCTACGAGCAGTACTTC. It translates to CASSSDRHAGYEQYF. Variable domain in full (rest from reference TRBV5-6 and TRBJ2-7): DAGVTQSPTHLIKTRGQQVTLRCSPKSGHDTVSWYQQALGQGPQFIFQYYEEEERQRGNFPDRFSGHQFPNYSSELNVNALLLGDSALYLCASSSDRHAGYEQYFGPGTRLTVT.

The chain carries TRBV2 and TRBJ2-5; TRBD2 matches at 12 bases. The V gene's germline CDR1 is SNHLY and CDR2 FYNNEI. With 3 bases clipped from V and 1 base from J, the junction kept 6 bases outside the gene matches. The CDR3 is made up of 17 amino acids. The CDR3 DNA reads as TGTGCCAGCAGTGACCCCACTAGCGGGAGGATCCAAGAGACCCAGTACTTC. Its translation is CASSDPTSGRIQETQYF. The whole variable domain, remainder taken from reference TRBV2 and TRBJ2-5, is EPEVTQTPSHQVTQMGQEVILRCVPISNHLYFYWYRQILGQKVEFLVSFYNNEISEKSEIFDDQFSVERPDGSNFTLKIRSTKLEDSAMYFCASSDPTSGRIQETQYFGPGTRLLVL.

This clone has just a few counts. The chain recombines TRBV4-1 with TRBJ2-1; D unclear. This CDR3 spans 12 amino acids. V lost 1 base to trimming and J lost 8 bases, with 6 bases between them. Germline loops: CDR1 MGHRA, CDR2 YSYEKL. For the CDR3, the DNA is TGCGCCAGCAGCCAAGGGCGAGATGAGCAGTTCTTC. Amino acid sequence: CASSQGRDEQFF.

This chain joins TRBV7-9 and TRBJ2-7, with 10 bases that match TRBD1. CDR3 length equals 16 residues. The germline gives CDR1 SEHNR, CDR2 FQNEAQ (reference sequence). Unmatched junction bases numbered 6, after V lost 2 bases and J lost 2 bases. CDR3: CASSLLGQGFPYEQYF. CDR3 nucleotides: TGTGCCAGCAGCTTACTGGGACAGGGGTTTCCCTACGAGCAGTACTTC.

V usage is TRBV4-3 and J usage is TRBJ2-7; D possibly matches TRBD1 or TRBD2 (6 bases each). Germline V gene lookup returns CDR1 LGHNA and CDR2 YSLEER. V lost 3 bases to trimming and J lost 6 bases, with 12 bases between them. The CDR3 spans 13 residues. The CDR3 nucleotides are TGCGCCAGCAGCCAGGGGGGACACGGCGAGCAGTACTTC. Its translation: CASSQGGHGEQYF.

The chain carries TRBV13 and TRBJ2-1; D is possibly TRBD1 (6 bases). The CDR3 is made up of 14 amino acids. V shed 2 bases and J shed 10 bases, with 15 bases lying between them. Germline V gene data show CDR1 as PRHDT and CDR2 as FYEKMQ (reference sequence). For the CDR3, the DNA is TGTGCCAGCAGCTTAAGAGGGGGTACGGGAGAGCAGTTCTTC. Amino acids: CASSLRGGTGEQFF.